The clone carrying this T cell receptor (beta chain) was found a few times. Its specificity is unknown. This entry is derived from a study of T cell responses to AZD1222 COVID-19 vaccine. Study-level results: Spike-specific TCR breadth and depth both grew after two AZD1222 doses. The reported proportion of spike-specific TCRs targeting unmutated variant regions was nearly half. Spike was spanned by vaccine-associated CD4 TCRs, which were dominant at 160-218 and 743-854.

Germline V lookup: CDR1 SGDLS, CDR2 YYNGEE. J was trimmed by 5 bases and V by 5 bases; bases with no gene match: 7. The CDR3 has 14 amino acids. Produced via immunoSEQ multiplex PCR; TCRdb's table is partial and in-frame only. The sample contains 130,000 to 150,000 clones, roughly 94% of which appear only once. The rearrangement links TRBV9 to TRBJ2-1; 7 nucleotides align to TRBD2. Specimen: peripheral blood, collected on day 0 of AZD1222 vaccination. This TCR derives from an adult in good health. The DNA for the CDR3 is TGTGCCAGCAGTTACAGCGGGGCAGACAATGAGCAGTTCTTC. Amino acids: CASSYSGADNEQFF.